Each of the 3 T cell receptor beta chains below was sequenced from the same sample in a study of OX40 agonist ivuxolimab in advanced cancers. Clones were read by immunoSEQ multiplex PCR, and TCRdb kept only the in-frame ones, dropping some. The sample shows some 60,000 clones, roughly 89% of them seen only once. The sample consisted of CD4+ or CD8+ T cells sorted from blood, taken in a trial of the OX40 agonist ivuxolimab. The receptors originated from an adult with an advanced solid tumor such as melanoma, head and neck, liver or kidney cancer.

The J gene is TRBJ1-2, the V gene TRBV29-1; D gene uncertain. The V end was cut by 3 bases, the J end by 0 bases, with 5 bases between. This CDR3 comprises 12 residues. CDR1 is SQVTM, CDR2 ANQGSEA, per germline. CDR3 amino acids: CSVDLSNYGYTF. The CDR3 coding sequence is TGCAGCGTTGACCTCTCTAACTATGGCTACACCTTC.

The rearrangement uses TRBV6-1 and TRBJ2-7, with 10 bases that match TRBD1. Germline assignment: CDR1 MNHNS and CDR2 SASEGT. This CDR3 region has 14 residues. Trimming removed 5 bases from V and 4 bases from J; junction bases left unmatched: 5. In DNA form, the CDR3 reads TGTGCCAGCAGTCCCCGGGACAGGGGATACGAGCAGTACTTC. Its translation: CASSPRDRGYEQYF.

This chain connects TRBV4-3 to TRBJ1-2; D is unclear. Trimming removed 1 base from V and 7 bases from J, with 16 bases in between. This CDR3 has 15 amino acids. CDR1 LGHNA and CDR2 YSLEER come from the germline V gene. CDR3 protein: CASSQVTAKEVGYTF. CDR3 sequence (DNA): TGCGCCAGCAGCCAAGTCACAGCCAAGGAGGTTGGCTACACCTTC.